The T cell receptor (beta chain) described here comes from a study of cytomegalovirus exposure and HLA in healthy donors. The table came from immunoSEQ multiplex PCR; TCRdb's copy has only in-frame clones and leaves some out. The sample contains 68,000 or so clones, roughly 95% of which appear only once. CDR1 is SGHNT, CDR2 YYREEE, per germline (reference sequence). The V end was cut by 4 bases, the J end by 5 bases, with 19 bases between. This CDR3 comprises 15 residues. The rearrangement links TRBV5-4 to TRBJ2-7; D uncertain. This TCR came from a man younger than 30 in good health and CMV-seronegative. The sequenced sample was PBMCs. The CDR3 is CASSLPGTRRHEQYF. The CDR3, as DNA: TGTGCCAGCAGCCTGCCCGGTACCCGTCGCCACGAGCAGTACTTC.